This TCR beta chain is from a study of blood T cell repertoires in COVID-19. In the study overall: PBMCs, B-cell-depleted T cells, or T cells provided the cDNA or gDNA that made up the material.

The V end lost 3 bases, the J end lost 1 base, and 7 bases lay between the germline ends. Per the germline V gene, CDR1 is SGHRS and CDR2 is YFSETQ. The CDR3 extends over 13 amino acids. Authors' data handling: Reference gene primer amplification yielded estimated nucleated cell counts. Libraries were prepared by immunoSEQ multiplex PCR; TCRdb keeps only in-frame clonotypes and omits some of them. That table supplies the V and J calls and clone size; D and trimming were determined from the DNA. The data hold under 450,000 clones, with roughly 84% observed a single time. Cohort allocation depended upon clinical history that participants reported. What the recovered Cohort 3 donors had was two negative PCRs, clearance, or symptom resolution.

This chain links TRBV5-1 with TRBJ1-1; D uncertain. The sequence was collected from a woman aged 25 to 39 who had recovered from COVID-19. Material: PBMCs or T cells enriched from blood (not recorded which). CDR3 in amino acids: CASSYQWNTEAFF. In DNA form, the CDR3 reads TGCGCCAGCAGCTATCAGTGGAACACTGAAGCTTTCTTT.